This T cell receptor (beta chain) was captured by sequencing in a study of technical replicates of blood from a few donors. Trimming removed 4 bases from V and 3 bases from J, with 7 bases in between. The CDR3 length is 13 residues. Germline V gene data show CDR1 as SGHDN and CDR2 as FVKESK. This table comes from immunoSEQ multiplex PCR, and its TCRdb copy is limited to in-frame clones, with some not included. Seen here are about 49,000 clones, around 90% observed once, and the top ten hold about 3.9%. This sequence was found in a human donor in good health. Some clones in this sample may be carry-over from other donors' samples. Sequenced sample: PBMCs. The rearrangement links TRBV14 to TRBJ2-1, with unresolved D. The CDR3 DNA reads TGTGCCAGCAGCCTCCAAAACTACAATGAGCAGTTCTTC. This gives the protein CASSLQNYNEQFF.